This T cell receptor (beta chain) was identified during a study of CXCR3-negative and CXCR3-positive naive CD8 T cells. TRB cDNA was prepared as libraries by UMI-labeled 5' RACE. TCRdb re-called the 5' RACE reads and catalogs CDR3 proteins one per entry, DNA excluded. The sample has roughly 3,100 distinct CDR3 sequences; the top ten hold approximately 2%. General study points: TRB CDR3 hydrophobicity was greater in CXCR3-positive naive cells than in CXCR3-negative naive cells. Both naive subsets showed comparably high diversity, and memory CD8+ cells showed much lower diversity. Partially decreased CXCR3 expression was recorded after cryopreservation, and fresh PBMCs were used in most assays.

CD8+ T cell subsets were each sorted in triplicate, around 270,000 cells apiece. Remarks on this clonotype: Its antigen is not known.

Looked up from germline, CDR1 is MNHEY and CDR2 is SMNVEV (reference sequence). The CDR3 is 15 residues long. This receptor was obtained from a human donor in good health. Some clones in this sample may be carry-over from other donors' samples. The J gene is TRBJ1-2, the V gene TRBV27; TCRdb lists TRBD1, though no DNA is available to test this call. The material sequenced was naive CXCR3- CD8+ T cells from blood. The subset denotes: CD45RO-CCR7+CD27+CD95- naive CD8+ T cells lacking CXCR3 (TNR3-). The CDR3 reads CASATGPIPSLDYTF.